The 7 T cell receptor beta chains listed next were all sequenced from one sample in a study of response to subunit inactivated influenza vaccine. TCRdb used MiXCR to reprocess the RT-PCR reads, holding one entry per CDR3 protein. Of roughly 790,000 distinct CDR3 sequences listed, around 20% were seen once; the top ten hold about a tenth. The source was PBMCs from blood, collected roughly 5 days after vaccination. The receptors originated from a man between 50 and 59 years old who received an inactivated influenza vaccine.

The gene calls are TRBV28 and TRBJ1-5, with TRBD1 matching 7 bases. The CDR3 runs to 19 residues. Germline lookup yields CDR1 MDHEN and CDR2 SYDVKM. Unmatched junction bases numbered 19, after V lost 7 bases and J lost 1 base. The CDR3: CASTKFNPRGRGSNQPQHF. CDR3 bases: TGTGCCAGCACCAAATTTAACCCCCGTGGCAGGGGGAGCAATCAGCCCCAGCATTTT.

The CDR3 reads CATSDQYEQYF. The CDR3 DNA sequence: TGTGCCACCAGTGATCAATACGAGCAGTACTTC. The V and J genes are TRBV24-1 and TRBJ2-7; D is unclear. This CDR3 has 11 amino acids. V gave up 3 bases and J gave up 4 bases, with 3 bases separating them. CDR1 KGHDR and CDR2 SFDVKD come from the germline V gene.

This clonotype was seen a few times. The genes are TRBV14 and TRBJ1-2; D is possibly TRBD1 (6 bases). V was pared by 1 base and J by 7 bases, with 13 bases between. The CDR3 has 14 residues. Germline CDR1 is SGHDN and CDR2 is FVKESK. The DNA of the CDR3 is TGTGCCAGCAGCCAAGGAAACAGGGCTCTTGGCTACACCTTC. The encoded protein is CASSQGNRALGYTF.

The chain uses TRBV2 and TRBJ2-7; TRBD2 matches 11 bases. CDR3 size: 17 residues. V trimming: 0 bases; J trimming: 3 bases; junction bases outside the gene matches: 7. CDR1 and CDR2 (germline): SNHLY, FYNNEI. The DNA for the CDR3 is TGTGCCAGCAGTGAAGCGGTTGGTAGCGGGAGGGGCTACGAGCAGTACTTC. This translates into CASSEAVGSGRGYEQYF.

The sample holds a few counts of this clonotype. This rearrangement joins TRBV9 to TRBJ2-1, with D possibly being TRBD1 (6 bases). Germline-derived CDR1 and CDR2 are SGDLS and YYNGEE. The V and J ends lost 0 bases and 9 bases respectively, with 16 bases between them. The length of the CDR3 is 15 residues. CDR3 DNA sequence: TGTGCCAGCAGCGTAGCTTCAGGGGATGGTAGTGAGCAGTTCTTC. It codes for CASSVASGDGSEQFF.

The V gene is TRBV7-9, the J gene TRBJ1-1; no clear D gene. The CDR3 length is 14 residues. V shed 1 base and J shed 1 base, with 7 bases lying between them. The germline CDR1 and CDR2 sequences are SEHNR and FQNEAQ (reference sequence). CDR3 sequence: CASSLEQPNTEAFF. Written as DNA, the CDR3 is TGTGCCAGCAGCTTAGAACAGCCGAACACTGAAGCTTTCTTT.

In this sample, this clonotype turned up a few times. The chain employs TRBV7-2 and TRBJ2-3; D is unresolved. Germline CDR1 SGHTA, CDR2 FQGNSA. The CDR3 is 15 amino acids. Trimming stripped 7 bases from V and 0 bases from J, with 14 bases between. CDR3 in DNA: TGTGCCAGCACCCCCAGTGTGGCTAGCACAGATACGCAGTATTTT. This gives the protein CASTPSVASTDTQYF.